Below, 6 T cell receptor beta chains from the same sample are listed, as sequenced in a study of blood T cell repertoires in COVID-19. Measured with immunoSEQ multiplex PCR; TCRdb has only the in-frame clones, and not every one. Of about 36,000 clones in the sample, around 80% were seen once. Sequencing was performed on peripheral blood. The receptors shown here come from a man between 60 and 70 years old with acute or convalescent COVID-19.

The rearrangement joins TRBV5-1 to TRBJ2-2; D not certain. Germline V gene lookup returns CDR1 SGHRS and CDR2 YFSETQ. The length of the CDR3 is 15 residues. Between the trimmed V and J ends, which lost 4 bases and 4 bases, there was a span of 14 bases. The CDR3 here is CASSNRSRATGELFF. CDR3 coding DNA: TGCGCCAGCAGCAATCGGTCCCGCGCCACCGGGGAGCTGTTTTTT. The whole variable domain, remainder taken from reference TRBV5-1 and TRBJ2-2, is KAGVTQTPRYLIKTRGQQVTLSCSPISGHRSVSWYQQTPGQGLQFLFEYFSETQRNKGNFPGRFSGRQFSNSRSEMNVSTLELGDSALYLCASSNRSRATGELFFGEGSRLTVL.

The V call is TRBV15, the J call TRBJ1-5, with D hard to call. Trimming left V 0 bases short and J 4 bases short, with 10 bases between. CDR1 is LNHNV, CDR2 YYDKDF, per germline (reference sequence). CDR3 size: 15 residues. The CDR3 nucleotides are TGTGCCACCAGCAGAGACCGGACTTTTAATCAGCCCCAGCATTTT. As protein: CATSRDRTFNQPQHF.

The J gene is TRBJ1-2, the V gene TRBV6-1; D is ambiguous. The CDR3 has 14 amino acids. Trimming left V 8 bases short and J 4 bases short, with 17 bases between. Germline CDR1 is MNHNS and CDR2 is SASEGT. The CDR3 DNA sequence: TGTGCCAGCCGCCTGGGCGTTAAGAGCTATGGCTACACCTTC. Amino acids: CASRLGVKSYGYTF.

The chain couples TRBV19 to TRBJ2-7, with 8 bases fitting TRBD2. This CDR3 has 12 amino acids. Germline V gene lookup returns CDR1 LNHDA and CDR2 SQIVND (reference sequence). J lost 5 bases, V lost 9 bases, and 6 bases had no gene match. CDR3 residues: CASSRGGDEQYF. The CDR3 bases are TGTGCCAGCTCCCGGGGGGGGGACGAGCAGTACTTC. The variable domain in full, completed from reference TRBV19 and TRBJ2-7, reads DGGITQSPKYLFRKEGQNVTLSCEQNLNHDAMYWYRQDPGQGLRLIYYSQIVNDFQKGDIAEGYSVSREKKESFPLTVTSAQKNPTAFYLCASSRGGDEQYFGPGTRLTVT.

The CDR3 protein is CASSNMGGGYNEQFF. The DNA of the CDR3 is TGTGCCAGCTCTAATATGGGGGGTGGCTACAATGAGCAGTTCTTC. The rearrangement links TRBV2 to TRBJ2-1; a weak D match, TRBD2 (6 bases). The germline V gene has CDR1 SNHLY and CDR2 FYNNEI. The CDR3 totals 15 residues. Trimming cost V 8 bases and J 3 bases, with 17 bases left between them.

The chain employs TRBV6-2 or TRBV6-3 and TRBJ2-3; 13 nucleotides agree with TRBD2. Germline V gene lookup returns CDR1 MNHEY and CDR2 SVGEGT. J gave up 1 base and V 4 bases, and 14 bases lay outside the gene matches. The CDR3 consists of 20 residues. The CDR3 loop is CASSSNTSGGEPRGTDTQYF. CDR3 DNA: TGTGCCAGCAGTTCCAATACTAGCGGGGGGGAACCAAGGGGCACAGATACGCAGTATTTT.